The 27 T cell receptor beta chains in this list originate from one sample, sequenced in a study of blood T cell repertoires in COVID-19. Method: immunoSEQ multiplex PCR; TCRdb's copy keeps in-frame clones and lacks some. The sample yields 300,000 or so clones, over 75% seen once. Sequencing used PBMCs or T cells enriched from blood (not recorded which). The receptors here all came from a woman under 40 who had recovered from COVID-19.

The chain has TRBV7-6 and TRBJ1-5; a possible D gene is TRBD1 (5 bases). V was shortened by 5 bases and J by 1 base, with 12 bases between the two germline ends. Germline assignment: CDR1 SGHVS and CDR2 FNYEAQ. The CDR3 contains 15 residues. In DNA, the CDR3 is TGTGCCAGCAGCCTCGCGGGGGGGAGCAATCAGCCCCAGCATTTT. Translated, it gives CASSLAGGSNQPQHF.

This clone has a single count. The chain has TRBV9 and TRBJ2-5; 13 nucleotides line up with TRBD2. V trimming: 4 bases; J trimming: 5 bases; junction bases outside the gene matches: 8. The CDR3 is 16 residues long. Germline lookup yields CDR1 SGDLS and CDR2 YYNGEE. CDR3 residues: CASSFRLAGGRETQYF. DNA of the CDR3: TGTGCCAGCAGCTTTAGACTAGCGGGGGGCCGGGAGACCCAGTACTTC.

This clone was recorded a few times. The chain has TRBV2 and TRBJ1-5; TRBD1 aligns across 7 bases. Germline values: CDR1 SNHLY, CDR2 FYNNEI. The ends lost 2 bases at V and 7 bases at J; junction bases unmatched: 5. The CDR3 spans 14 residues. This CDR3 reads CASSESTGLQPQHF. The CDR3 DNA follows: TGTGCCAGCAGTGAATCGACAGGGCTCCAGCCCCAGCATTTT.

The rearrangement links TRBV10-3 to TRBJ1-1, with TRBD1 matching over 9 bases. The V gene end was trimmed by 5 bases and the J gene end by 0 bases; junction bases not matched to a gene: 10. CDR3 length: 17 residues. Per the germline V gene, CDR1 is ENHRY and CDR2 is SYGVKD. CDR3 sequence reads: CAISPDPDRGMNTEAFF. The CDR3 DNA follows: TGTGCCATCAGTCCCGACCCCGACAGGGGGATGAACACTGAAGCTTTCTTT.

This chain links TRBV7-8 with TRBJ1-5, with D perhaps TRBD1 (5 bases). The V end lost 1 base, the J end lost 0 bases, and 7 bases lay between the germline ends. The CDR3 contains 15 residues. Germline V gene data show CDR1 as SGHVS and CDR2 as FQNEAQ. CDR3 bases: TGTGCCAGCAGCTTAGGCGGGGCTAGCAATCAGCCCCAGCATTTT. Translation gives CASSLGGASNQPQHF.

The gene calls are TRBV5-5 and TRBJ2-1; 8 bases are shared with TRBD1. Germline-derived CDR1 and CDR2 are SGHKS and YYEKEE (reference sequence). Trimming cost V 4 bases and J 0 bases; bases outside gene matches: 6. The CDR3 is 16 amino acids. The CDR3 loop is CASSQGQARSYNEQFF. For the CDR3, the DNA is TGTGCCAGCAGCCAGGGACAGGCCCGCTCCTACAATGAGCAGTTCTTC.

This chain connects TRBV5-1 to TRBJ2-1, with 11 nucleotides matching TRBD2. The germline CDR1 and CDR2 sequences are SGHRS and YFSETQ. This CDR3 region has 15 residues. J lost 8 bases, V lost 0 bases, and 4 bases had no gene match. The CDR3 nucleotides are TGCGCCAGCAGCTTGGGTAGCGGGGGGGCGGATGAGCAGTTCTTC. This codes for CASSLGSGGADEQFF.

The chain combines TRBV6-6 with TRBJ2-7; TRBD1 agrees at 9 bases. The junction had 6 bases not matched to a gene; V was cut back by 0 bases and J by 3 bases. Per the germline V gene, CDR1 is MNHNY and CDR2 is SVGAGI (reference sequence). This CDR3 contains 16 residues. The CDR3 nucleotides are TGTGCCAGCAGTTACTCCGATAGACAGGGGGTCTACGAGCAGTACTTC. It translates to CASSYSDRQGVYEQYF.

This clone was seen only a few times. This chain uses TRBV12-3 or TRBV12-4 with TRBJ1-2; possibly TRBD1 for D (5 bases). With 0 bases removed from V and 9 bases from J, the gap between germline ends came to 11 bases. CDR3 length: 13 amino acids. CDR3 bases: TGTGCCAGCAGTTTAGCGCCATACAGGCGCTACACCTTC. Its protein is CASSLAPYRRYTF.

This chain uses TRBV29-1 with TRBJ2-7; 9 bases agree with TRBD1. Germline CDR1 SQVTM, CDR2 ANQGSEA. V was pared by 7 bases and J by 6 bases, with 16 bases of the junction left unmatched. The CDR3 extends over 15 amino acids. CDR3 nucleotide sequence: TGCAGCGGCACCGTGGGGGGGACAGGGATAAGCGAGCAGTACTTC. As protein: CSGTVGGTGISEQYF.

The V and J genes are TRBV11-3 and TRBJ1-2, with D possibly being TRBD1 (6 bases). CDR1 is SGHNT, CDR2 YENEEA, per germline. The CDR3 sequence is 12 residues long. V lost 4 bases and J 6 bases, leaving 9 bases between the germline ends. CDR3 nucleotide sequence: TGTGCCAGCAGCTCAGGACAGCATGGCTACACCTTC. This gives the protein CASSSGQHGYTF.

The genes are TRBV5-1 and TRBJ2-7, with 7 bases aligning to TRBD2. The CDR3 covers 12 residues. V was pared by 7 bases and J by 4 bases, with 5 bases of the junction left unmatched. Germline CDR1 and CDR2: SGHRS and YFSETQ. CDR3 DNA: TGCGCCAGCCGCAGGGAGGGGTACGAGCAGTACTTC. It translates to CASRREGYEQYF.

The chain employs TRBV6-5 and TRBJ1-2; 7 nucleotides agree with TRBD1. J was trimmed by 3 bases and V by 8 bases; bases with no gene match: 12. CDR3 size: 15 residues. Per the germline V gene, CDR1 is MNHEY and CDR2 is SVGAGI. CDR3 sequence reads: CASLGLTGTHYGYTF. CDR3 in DNA: TGTGCCAGCTTGGGTTTGACAGGGACCCACTATGGCTACACCTTC.

The chain links TRBV19 to TRBJ1-4; maybe TRBD1 (6 bases). CDR1 and CDR2 (germline): LNHDA, SQIVND (reference sequence). V gave up 5 bases and J gave up 6 bases, with 10 bases separating them. This CDR3 region has 13 residues. The CDR3 here is CASSRGADEKLFF. CDR3 nucleotides: TGTGCCAGTAGTCGGGGGGCGGATGAAAAACTGTTTTTT.

The gene calls are TRBV5-4 and TRBJ1-1; D is possibly TRBD1 (5 bases). The CDR3 covers 16 residues. Trimming shortened V by 0 bases and J by 1 base, and 13 bases separated the two germline ends. Germline CDR1 and CDR2: SGHNT and YYREEE (reference sequence). The CDR3 loop reads CASSLAGTLGNTEAFF. CDR3 nucleotides: TGTGCCAGCAGCTTGGCAGGGACTCTGGGGAACACTGAAGCTTTCTTT.

V usage is TRBV5-4 and J usage is TRBJ2-5, with TRBD2 identical over 14 bases. V dropped 3 bases and J dropped 5; count of bases not matched to a gene: 12. CDR1 and CDR2 from the germline V gene are SGHNT and YYREEE (reference sequence). CDR3 size: 18 residues. In DNA form, the CDR3 reads TGTGCCAGCAGCTCCGGGACTAGCGGGGGCACCCCGCGGGAGACCCAGTACTTC. Translation: CASSSGTSGGTPRETQYF.

This chain joins TRBV28 and TRBJ1-2; TRBD1 matches at 9 bases. Germline CDR1 is MDHEN and CDR2 is SYDVKM. With 7 bases clipped from V and 7 bases from J, the junction kept 4 bases outside the gene matches. CDR3 length: 12 amino acids. DNA of the CDR3: TGTGCCAGCACGGACAGGGGCCGTGGCTACACCTTC. Translated: CASTDRGRGYTF.

J is TRBJ2-7 and V is TRBV15; 7 bases are a match to TRBD1. This CDR3 is 14 amino acids long. V lost 1 base and J lost 2; bases outside the gene matches: 2. The germline gives CDR1 LNHNV, CDR2 YYDKDF (reference sequence). Written as DNA, the CDR3 is TGTGCCACCAGCAGAGGGGACAGTGCCTACGAGCAGTACTTC. It yields the protein CATSRGDSAYEQYF.

The count of this clone is one. V is TRBV11-2 and J is TRBJ2-5, with a possible D match to TRBD2 (6 bases). The CDR3 runs to 14 residues. Germline CDR1 is SGHAT and CDR2 is FQNNGV. The V gene lost 6 bases and the J gene lost 5 bases, with 16 bases spanning the gap. In DNA, the CDR3 is TGTGCCAGCAGTCGATCCGGGGCGGGGGAGACCCAGTACTTC. This translates into CASSRSGAGETQYF.

This clone was seen only once. The chain links TRBV2 to TRBJ2-1; 9 bases map to TRBD1. This CDR3 is 13 amino acids long. Germline-derived CDR1 and CDR2 are SNHLY and FYNNEI. V lost 8 bases to trimming and J lost 7 bases; unmatched junction nucleotides: 6. CDR3 nucleotides: TGTGCCAGCGCAGACAGGGGGTTAAATGAGCAGTTCTTC. Its protein product is CASADRGLNEQFF.

V usage is TRBV19 and J usage is TRBJ1-1, with 7 bases that match TRBD1. CDR1 is LNHDA and CDR2 is SQIVND in the germline V gene (reference sequence). J gave up 4 bases and V 3 bases, and 8 bases lay outside the gene matches. The CDR3 covers 15 residues. CDR3 sequence reads: CASSMGDRPGTEAFF. In nucleotides, the CDR3 is TGTGCCAGTAGTATGGGGGACAGACCGGGCACTGAAGCTTTCTTT. The whole variable domain, filled in from reference TRBV19 and TRBJ1-1, reads DGGITQSPKYLFRKEGQNVTLSCEQNLNHDAMYWYRQDPGQGLRLIYYSQIVNDFQKGDIAEGYSVSREKKESFPLTVTSAQKNPTAFYLCASSMGDRPGTEAFFGQGTRLTVV.

The chain employs TRBV4-1 and TRBJ1-3, with 8 bases lining up with TRBD1. Per germline, CDR1 MGHRA and CDR2 YSYEKL. V shed 3 bases, J shed 4 bases, and the junction held 14 bases outside the gene matches. The length of the CDR3 is 18 residues. CDR3 residues: CASSQGLARDRRGNTIYF. Written as DNA, the CDR3 is TGCGCCAGCAGCCAGGGCCTGGCGAGGGACAGGAGAGGAAACACCATATATTTT.

This rearrangement joins TRBV11-2 to TRBJ1-2; 10 bases are a match to TRBD1. This CDR3 is built from 15 residues. The germline V gene has CDR1 SGHAT and CDR2 FQNNGV. The trim removed 4 bases at V and 3 bases at J, leaving 5 bases unmatched. The CDR3 spells CASSSGQGGHYGYTF. The CDR3 DNA reads TGTGCCAGCAGCTCCGGACAGGGGGGTCACTATGGCTACACCTTC. Together with reference TRBV11-2 and TRBJ1-2, the CDR3 gives the full variable domain: EAGVAQSPRYKIIEKRQSVAFWCNPISGHATLYWYQQILGQGPKLLIQFQNNGVVDDSQLPKDRFSAERLKGVDSTLKIQPAKLEDSAVYLCASSSGQGGHYGYTFGSGTRLTVV.

V is TRBV11-2 and J is TRBJ2-5; TRBD2 matches at 8 bases. With 5 bases clipped from V and 5 bases from J, the junction kept 4 bases outside the gene matches. CDR3 length equals 13 residues. Per the germline V gene, CDR1 is SGHAT and CDR2 is FQNNGV. The CDR3 spells CASSPGGGETQYF. Here the CDR3 DNA reads TGTGCCAGCAGCCCAGGCGGGGGGGAGACCCAGTACTTC. Combining the CDR3 with reference TRBV11-2 and TRBJ2-5 gives the whole variable domain EAGVAQSPRYKIIEKRQSVAFWCNPISGHATLYWYQQILGQGPKLLIQFQNNGVVDDSQLPKDRFSAERLKGVDSTLKIQPAKLEDSAVYLCASSPGGGETQYFGPGTRLLVL.

The chain carries TRBV18 and TRBJ1-3; 12 bases map to TRBD1. The V segment lost 3 bases and the J segment 7 bases; nucleotides outside the gene matches: 1. The V gene's germline CDR1 is KGHSH and CDR2 LQKENI. CDR3 length: 14 amino acids. In DNA form, the CDR3 reads TGTGCCAGCTCACCGGGACAGGGGGCGAACACCATATATTTT. Translation gives CASSPGQGANTIYF.

This chain connects TRBV7-8 to TRBJ2-6; 7 bases are a match to TRBD1. The V and J ends lost 5 bases and 2 bases, in that order; junction bases with no gene match: 9. Germline V gives CDR1 SGHVS, CDR2 FQNEAQ. This CDR3 contains 17 residues. The CDR3 reads CASSSRPDRAGANVLTF. CDR3 nucleotide sequence: TGTGCCAGCAGCAGCCGTCCTGACAGGGCTGGGGCCAACGTCCTGACTTTC. The variable domain in full, with the rest retrieved from reference TRBV7-8 and TRBJ2-6, is GAGVSQSPRYKVAKRGQDVALRCDPISGHVSLFWYQQALGQGPEFLTYFQNEAQLDKSGLPSDRFFAERPEGSVSTLKIQRTQQEDSAVYLCASSSRPDRAGANVLTFGAGSRLTVL.

The chain joins TRBV19 to TRBJ2-5; the D gene is possibly TRBD2 (5 bases). Between the trimmed V and J ends, which lost 11 bases and 3 bases, there was a span of 7 bases. CDR3 length: 10 amino acids. Germline V gene sequence: CDR1 LNHDA, CDR2 SQIVND (reference sequence). The CDR3 coding sequence is TGTGCCGCCGGGGAAGAGACCCAGTACTTC. Translated, it gives CAAGEETQYF.